Below, 12 T cell receptor beta chains from the same sample are listed, as sequenced in a study of blood T cell repertoires in COVID-19 (dated by TCRdb to about 2020). The protocol used for the library was the immunoSEQ multiplex PCR assay. Imported from immuneACCESS, the table was reduced by TCRdb to in-frame sequences with V and J called. These copies leave out some clones; in studies compared against another copy, an unresolved V gene accounts for under half, and the cause of the remainder is not known. This sample holds a few hundred thousand clones; approximately 86% were observed only once. Almost 9.5% of the sample is held by the ten biggest clonotypes. The sequencing input was peripheral blood. Source of these receptors: a young man with active or convalescent COVID-19.

J is TRBJ2-7 and V is TRBV12-3 or TRBV12-4; D gene ambiguous. The CDR3 loop spans 11 amino acids. Trimming shortened V by 6 bases and J by 3 bases, and 6 bases separated the two germline ends. This CDR3 is CASSLDYEQYF. Here the CDR3 DNA reads TGTGCCAGCAGCCTAGACTACGAGCAGTACTTC.

The chain has TRBV5-4 and TRBJ2-1; TRBD1 matches at 11 bases. The V gene end was trimmed by 4 bases and the J gene end by 5 bases; junction bases not matched to a gene: 2. This CDR3 is built from 14 residues. Germline loops: CDR1 SGHNT, CDR2 YYREEE (reference sequence). DNA of the CDR3: TGTGCCAGCAGCCGGGACAGGGGGGACAATGAGCAGTTCTTC. Translation: CASSRDRGDNEQFF.

This clone was detected only a few times. The rearrangement joins TRBV27 to TRBJ1-1; 9 positions agree with TRBD1. This CDR3 region has 15 residues. The V gene's germline CDR1 is MNHEY and CDR2 SMNVEV (reference sequence). V dropped 3 bases and J dropped 4; count of bases not matched to a gene: 6. The CDR3 is CASSFQGQGSTEAFF. As DNA, the CDR3 is TGTGCCAGCAGTTTCCAGGGACAGGGATCCACTGAAGCTTTCTTT.

The chain joins TRBV18 to TRBJ2-5; 10 bases fit TRBD2. In germline, CDR1 is KGHSH, CDR2 LQKENI. V was clipped by 4 bases and J by 1 base; unmatched bases: 6. The CDR3 totals 16 residues. CDR3 bases: TGTGCCAGCTCACAGACTAGCGGGTTGGTCCAAGAGACCCAGTACTTC. It translates to CASSQTSGLVQETQYF.

Points on this clone: This sample includes further DNA sequences coding for the same CDR3. The CDR3 DNA reads TGTGCCAGCAGTACAGGGAGAGGCTACACCTTC. Translated: CASSTGRGYTF. V gene TRBV6-5 combines with J gene TRBJ1-2; D possibly corresponds to TRBD1 (6 bases). The CDR3 runs to 11 residues. V lost 5 bases to trimming and J lost 8 bases, with 9 bases between them. Germline CDR1 and CDR2: MNHEY and SVGAGI.

The chain uses TRBV5-1 and TRBJ1-2, with D possibly being TRBD1 (5 bases). Germline V CDR1 and CDR2: SGHRS, YFSETQ. The CDR3 sequence is 17 residues long. Trimming left V 2 bases short and J 8 bases short, with 25 bases between. The CDR3: CASSLGARDGGSGGYTF. DNA for the CDR3: TGCGCCAGCAGCTTAGGAGCAAGGGACGGGGGATCGGGAGGCTACACCTTC.

The chain carries TRBV7-9 and TRBJ1-2; 8 nucleotides align to TRBD1. This CDR3 contains 16 residues. Germline CDR1 and CDR2: SEHNR and FQNEAQ (reference sequence). The ends lost 4 bases at V and 4 bases at J; junction bases unmatched: 11. CDR3 loop: CASSSTRQGFSYGYTF. The CDR3 bases are TGTGCCAGCAGCTCAACCAGACAGGGGTTTTCCTATGGCTACACCTTC.

V and J are TRBV4-3 and TRBJ1-2, with D possibly TRBD1 on 6 matching bases. V shed 2 bases and J shed 2 bases, with 18 bases lying between them. The CDR3 runs to 17 residues. Germline V gene data show CDR1 as LGHNA and CDR2 as YSLEER. CDR3 in DNA: TGCGCCAGCAGCCAATTTTTTGGGGGGGCGCAGAACTATGGCTACACCTTC. Protein: CASSQFFGGAQNYGYTF.

A word on this clone: Different DNA sequences within this sample yield the same CDR3. The chain combines TRBV9 with TRBJ1-3, with D unresolved. Germline CDR1 and CDR2: SGDLS and YYNGEE. CDR3 length equals 15 residues. V was shortened by 0 bases and J by 0 bases, with 7 bases between the two germline ends. CDR3 region: CASSVGGGSGNTIYF. The CDR3 bases are TGTGCCAGCAGCGTAGGCGGTGGCTCTGGAAACACCATATATTTT.

This chain joins TRBV5-4 and TRBJ1-2, with D perhaps matching TRBD1 (5 bases). The CDR3 spans 12 residues. Trimming cost V 0 bases and J 6 bases, with 6 bases left between them. Germline V gives CDR1 SGHNT, CDR2 YYREEE (reference sequence). This CDR3 reads CASSLAGNGYTF. The DNA of the CDR3 is TGTGCCAGCAGCTTGGCAGGGAATGGCTACACCTTC. Combining the CDR3 with reference TRBV5-4 and TRBJ1-2 gives the whole variable domain ETGVTQSPTHLIKTRGQQVTLRCSSQSGHNTVSWYQQALGQGPQFIFQYYREEENGRGNFPPRFSGLQFPNYSSELNVNALELDDSALYLCASSLAGNGYTFGSGTRLTVV.

The chain couples TRBV19 to TRBJ1-5; D is possibly TRBD1 (6 bases). V lost 5 bases to trimming and J lost 2 bases, with 16 bases between them. This CDR3 is built from 16 residues. In germline, CDR1 is LNHDA, CDR2 SQIVND (reference sequence). CDR3 DNA: TGTGCCAGTAGTCAACAGGGTAGGTCCGGCAATCAGCCCCAGCATTTT. Amino acids: CASSQQGRSGNQPQHF.

The chain has TRBV12-3 or TRBV12-4 and TRBJ1-3; D might be TRBD1 (5 bases). CDR3 size: 12 residues. Trimming shortened V by 5 bases and J by 7 bases, and 9 bases separated the two germline ends. CDR3 DNA: TGTGCCAGCAGTCAGCAGGGTAACACCATATATTTT. Protein product: CASSQQGNTIYF.